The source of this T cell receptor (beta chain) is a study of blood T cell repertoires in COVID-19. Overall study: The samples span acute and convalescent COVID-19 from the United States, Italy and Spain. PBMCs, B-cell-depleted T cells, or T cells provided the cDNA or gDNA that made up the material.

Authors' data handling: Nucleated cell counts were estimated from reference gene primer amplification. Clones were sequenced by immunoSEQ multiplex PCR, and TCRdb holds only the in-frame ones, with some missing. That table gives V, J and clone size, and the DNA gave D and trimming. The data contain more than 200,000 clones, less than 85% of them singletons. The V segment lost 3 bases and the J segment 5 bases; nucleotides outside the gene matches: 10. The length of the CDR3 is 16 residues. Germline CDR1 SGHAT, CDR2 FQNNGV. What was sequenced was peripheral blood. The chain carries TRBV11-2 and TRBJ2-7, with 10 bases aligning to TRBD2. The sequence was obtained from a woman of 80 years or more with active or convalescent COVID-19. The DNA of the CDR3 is TGTGCCAGCAGCTTCATCGGGGCTAGCGGGAGAAACGAGCAGTACTTC. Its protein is CASSFIGASGRNEQYF.